This T cell receptor beta chain was documented in a study of blood T cell repertoires in COVID-19. As processed by the authors: Counts of nucleated cells, estimated from reference gene primer amplification, were obtained. Profiled with immunoSEQ multiplex PCR; TCRdb holds only in-frame clones, not every one. V and J calls and clone size are copied from that table; D and trimming were computed from the DNA. The repertoire holds a few hundred thousand clones, with around 86% as singletons. V was clipped by 0 bases and J by 7 bases, with 16 bases between them. Germline CDR1 is SGHKS and CDR2 is YYEKEE (reference sequence). This CDR3 is built from 16 residues. Participants had their cohort set by participant-reported clinical history. Symptom resolution, clearance, or two negative PCRs marked the recovered donors of Cohort 3.

The genes are TRBV5-5 and TRBJ1-4; D gene ambiguous. The sample taken for sequencing was PBMCs or T cells enriched from blood (not recorded which). This TCR came from a man aged 30-40 years who had recovered from COVID-19. CDR3 sequence reads: CASSLEEAHEFEKLFF. DNA for the CDR3: TGTGCCAGCAGCTTGGAGGAGGCCCATGAATTTGAAAAACTGTTTTTT.